The next 27 T cell receptor beta chains were all read from a single sample in a study of T-cell memory formation after mild COVID-19. TCRdb passed the 5' RACE reads through MiXCR, listing each CDR3 protein once. The table includes about 290,000 distinct CDR3 sequences, 18% detected once. The specimen sequenced was PBMCs or a T cell subset sorted from them (not recorded which). Receptors were obtained from a man aged 18 to 29 who had mild COVID-19 (a few samples of this study predate the infection). Cell type and time point are not known.

The genes are TRBV20-1 and TRBJ1-5; maybe TRBD1 (6 bases). The CDR3 runs 14 residues. Germline loops: CDR1 DFQATT, CDR2 SNEGSKA (reference sequence). Trimming stripped 3 bases from V and 6 bases from J, with 15 bases between. The CDR3 here is CSASPGVGGQPQHF. The CDR3 nucleotides are TGCAGTGCTAGCCCAGGGGTTGGGGGTCAGCCCCAGCATTTT.

This clonotype was counted between two and nine times. The CDR3, as DNA: TGTGCCAGTAGTCGGGCTCGGCGCCGGGATGAGCAGTTCTTC. Protein: CASSRARRRDEQFF. The rearrangement uses TRBV19 and TRBJ2-1, with D uncertain. The CDR3 is made up of 14 amino acids. V was shortened by 5 bases and J by 8 bases, with 16 bases between the two germline ends. Germline CDR1 reads LNHDA; CDR2 reads SQIVND (reference sequence).

The table lists this clonotype with a few counts. The rearrangement uses TRBV6-2 or TRBV6-3 and TRBJ1-1, with TRBD1 as a possible D gene (6 bases). The germline V and J ends were trimmed by 5 bases and 6 bases, with 19 bases remaining between them. From germline, CDR1 is MNHEY and CDR2 SVGEGT. The CDR3 has 15 amino acids. In nucleotides, the CDR3 is TGTGCCAGCAGTGATATCGCGGGGGGGCAAGCTGAAGCTTTCTTT. Translated, it gives CASSDIAGGQAEAFF.

The V gene is TRBV6-5, the J gene TRBJ1-3; D is ambiguous. CDR1 and CDR2 (germline): MNHEY, SVGAGI. This CDR3 is 15 amino acids long. V was pared by 5 bases and J by 4 bases, with 15 bases between. DNA for the CDR3: TGTGCCAGCAGTCTGTCCTCGGGAGGGGGAAACACCATATATTTT. Its protein is CASSLSSGGGNTIYF.

This clonotype was seen a few times. The chain has TRBV20-1 and TRBJ2-7, with a tentative D call TRBD2 (6 bases). The CDR3 loop spans 12 amino acids. Trimming left V 4 bases short and J 7 bases short, with 14 bases between. Germline V lookup: CDR1 DFQATT, CDR2 SNEGSKA (reference sequence). The CDR3 is CSATGRSLEQYF. CDR3 coding DNA: TGCAGTGCTACCGGGAGATCGCTTGAGCAGTACTTC.

This clonotype was counted between two and nine times. This rearrangement joins TRBV15 to TRBJ2-3; 12 bases are shared with TRBD2. V shed 1 base, J shed 4 bases, and the junction held 6 bases outside the gene matches. Germline V gives CDR1 LNHNV, CDR2 YYDKDF (reference sequence). The CDR3 spans 17 residues. CDR3 amino acids: CATSRGSSGGASDTQYF. CDR3 in DNA: TGTGCCACCAGCAGAGGTTCTAGCGGGGGGGCATCAGATACGCAGTATTTT.

This clonotype has a handful of counts. The chain combines TRBV9 with TRBJ1-1; 7 bases align to TRBD1. Germline CDR1 reads SGDLS; CDR2 reads YYNGEE. The CDR3 has 12 residues. The V and J ends lost 6 bases and 9 bases, in that order; junction bases with no gene match: 8. CDR3: CASIVTTGKAFF. In DNA, the CDR3 is TGTGCCAGCATCGTCACGACAGGGAAAGCTTTCTTT.

The rearrangement joins TRBV4-3 to TRBJ2-2; the match to TRBD2 covers 7 bases. The CDR3 spans 17 residues. V lost 0 bases, J lost 0 bases, and 4 bases stayed unmatched. Looked up from germline, CDR1 is LGHNA and CDR2 is YSLEER. The CDR3 protein is CASSQDPLAANTGELFF. The CDR3, as DNA: TGCGCCAGCAGCCAAGATCCCCTAGCGGCGAACACCGGGGAGCTGTTTTTT.

A few counts support this clonotype. This CDR3 reads CASSLAPSAGYTF. CDR3 DNA: TGTGCCAGCAGCTTAGCGCCGTCCGCTGGCTACACCTTC. The chain carries TRBV7-6 and TRBJ1-2; D uncertain. Germline CDR1 reads SGHVS; CDR2 reads FNYEAQ. V was pared by 0 bases and J by 7 bases, with 9 bases between. The CDR3 extends over 13 amino acids. Drawing the rest from reference TRBV7-6 and TRBJ1-2, the complete variable domain is GAGVSQSPRYKVTKRGQDVALRCDPISGHVSLYWYRQALGQGPEFLTYFNYEAQQDKSGLPNDRFSAERPEGSISTLTIQRTEQRDSAMYRCASSLAPSAGYTFGSGTRLTVV.

The sample holds a few counts of this clonotype. The chain has TRBV5-1 and TRBJ2-3; 9 bases line up with TRBD2. The V and J ends lost 3 bases and 2 bases, in that order; junction bases with no gene match: 4. The CDR3 is 15 residues long. Germline loops: CDR1 SGHRS, CDR2 YFSETQ. The CDR3 DNA sequence: TGCGCCAGCAGCTCTAGCGGGGAAGCCACAGATACGCAGTATTTT. Its translation is CASSSSGEATDTQYF.

This clonotype was detected ten times or more. The chain recombines TRBV10-3 with TRBJ2-7; 10 positions match TRBD2. The length of the CDR3 is 17 residues. CDR1 and CDR2 from the germline V gene are ENHRY and SYGVKD. Unmatched junction bases numbered 5, after V lost 0 bases and J lost 0 bases. CDR3 loop: CAISESLAGDHSYEQYF. The DNA of the CDR3 is TGTGCCATCAGTGAGTCGCTAGCGGGGGACCACTCCTACGAGCAGTACTTC.

J is TRBJ1-1 and V is TRBV4-1; the D gene is possibly TRBD1 (6 bases). Trimming left V 4 bases short and J 1 base short, with 19 bases between. Germline assignment: CDR1 MGHRA and CDR2 YSYEKL. This CDR3 is built from 17 residues. The CDR3 here is CASSPVYTRDTNTEAFF. CDR3 nucleotide sequence: TGCGCCAGCAGCCCCGTGTATACAAGGGACACGAACACTGAAGCTTTCTTT.

This chain joins TRBV27 and TRBJ1-1; D remains unclear. V was clipped by 2 bases and J by 1 base, with 5 bases between them. CDR1 is MNHEY, CDR2 SMNVEV, per germline (reference sequence). The CDR3 spans 13 residues. CDR3 amino acids: CASSLMKNTEAFF. CDR3 in DNA: TGTGCCAGCAGTTTAATGAAGAACACTGAAGCTTTCTTT.

The V call is TRBV5-1, the J call TRBJ1-6, with D perhaps TRBD1 (5 bases). There are 13 residues in the CDR3. V lost 8 bases, J lost 8 bases, and 14 bases lay in between. Germline assignment: CDR1 SGHRS and CDR2 YFSETQ. CDR3 DNA sequence: TGCGCCAGTATACGGGGCGGTGATTCACCCCTCCACTTT. It translates to CASIRGGDSPLHF. Full variable domain (rest looked up from reference TRBV5-1 and TRBJ1-6): KAGVTQTPRYLIKTRGQQVTLSCSPISGHRSVSWYQQTPGQGLQFLFEYFSETQRNKGNFPGRFSGRQFSNSRSEMNVSTLELGDSALYLCASIRGGDSPLHFGNGTRLTVT.

This clonotype showed up just a few times. The chain carries TRBV29-1 and TRBJ1-2; TRBD1 might be the D (6 bases). The CDR3 has 13 amino acids. Trimming left V 3 bases short and J 0 bases short, with 8 bases between. CDR1 is SQVTM and CDR2 is ANQGSEA in the germline V gene. The CDR3 nucleotides read TGCAGCGTTGACAGGGGACCTAACTATGGCTACACCTTC. It specifies CSVDRGPNYGYTF.

J is TRBJ1-2 and V is TRBV20-1; no definite D call. CDR1 and CDR2 (germline): DFQATT, SNEGSKA (reference sequence). This CDR3 is built from 11 residues. The CDR3 is CRALGRYGYTF. DNA for the CDR3: TGCAGGGCTCTAGGGCGGTATGGCTACACCTTC.

This chain connects TRBV20-1 to TRBJ1-5; a possible D gene is TRBD1 (6 bases). CDR1 is DFQATT, CDR2 SNEGSKA, per germline (reference sequence). The CDR3 spans 13 residues. Trimming stripped 5 bases from V and 5 bases from J, with 13 bases between. The CDR3 sequence: CSAPRQEHQPQHF. CDR3 coding DNA: TGCAGTGCTCCCCGACAGGAACATCAGCCCCAGCATTTT.

The genes are TRBV28 and TRBJ2-3; 7 bases are shared with TRBD2. V shed 4 bases and J 9 bases; nucleotides not matched to a gene: 4. Germline V lookup: CDR1 MDHEN, CDR2 SYDVKM. The CDR3 length is 12 residues. CDR3 protein: CASSWDYFTQYF. CDR3 nucleotide sequence: TGTGCCAGCAGTTGGGACTATTTCACGCAGTATTTT.

This sequence joins TRBV18 and TRBJ1-1, with D unclear. The germline gives CDR1 KGHSH, CDR2 LQKENI. The CDR3 is 12 amino acids. V shed 1 base and J shed 4 bases, with 4 bases lying between them. The CDR3 DNA reads TGTGCCAGCTCACCACAGGGCACTGAAGCTTTCTTT. This codes for CASSPQGTEAFF.

This clonotype came up a few times. The chain combines TRBV20-1 with TRBJ2-3; the D is unclear. Germline V gives CDR1 DFQATT, CDR2 SNEGSKA (reference sequence). This CDR3 has 11 residues. V was shortened by 8 bases and J by 4 bases, with 10 bases between the two germline ends. The CDR3 nucleotides read TGCAGTCCGCCCCAGGCAGATACGCAGTATTTT. Its protein is CSPPQADTQYF.

The rearrangement joins TRBV7-9 to TRBJ2-2; D is uncertain. Germline loops: CDR1 SEHNR, CDR2 FQNEAQ (reference sequence). Trimming removed 8 bases at V and 5 bases at J, with 3 bases between. There are 10 residues in the CDR3. The CDR3 sequence is CASETGELFF. The CDR3 DNA is TGTGCCAGCGAGACCGGGGAGCTGTTTTTT.

This clonotype was detected a few times. This chain connects TRBV4-3 to TRBJ2-1; D is undetermined. Germline V gene sequence: CDR1 LGHNA, CDR2 YSLEER. The CDR3 runs 15 residues. V gave up 4 bases and J gave up 1 base, with 11 bases separating them. The CDR3 nucleotides are TGCGCCAGCAGCCCCAACAGATGGTCCTACAATGAGCAGTTCTTC. Its protein product is CASSPNRWSYNEQFF.

This clonotype was seen a few times. The chain combines TRBV9 with TRBJ2-3, with D unresolved. The CDR3 runs to 14 residues. Trimming took 2 bases from V and 0 from J, leaving 7 bases between them. CDR1 and CDR2 from the germline V gene are SGDLS and YYNGEE. CDR3: CASSVYTSTDTQYF. CDR3 bases: TGTGCCAGCAGCGTTTATACTAGCACAGATACGCAGTATTTT.

This clonotype was counted between two and nine times. This CDR3 reads CASSRSRQETQYF. The CDR3 nucleotides are TGCGCCAGCAGCCGATCACGGCAAGAGACCCAGTACTTC. V is TRBV4-1 and J is TRBJ2-5; D not resolved. Trimming pared 4 bases from V and 2 bases from J, leaving 8 bases between. This CDR3 is built from 13 residues. The germline V gene encodes CDR1 MGHRA and CDR2 YSYEKL.

There are a few counts of this clonotype. The chain recombines TRBV20-1 with TRBJ2-7; TRBD1 matches at 7 bases. With 3 bases clipped from V and 7 bases from J, the junction kept 12 bases outside the gene matches. CDR1 and CDR2 (germline): DFQATT, SNEGSKA (reference sequence). The CDR3 runs to 14 residues. CDR3 sequence (DNA): TGCAGTGCTAGCCCCGGAAGGGGGCTGTGGGAGCAGTACTTC. Its translation: CSASPGRGLWEQYF.

This clonotype was seen only a few times. The chain employs TRBV3-1 and TRBJ1-1; D gene ambiguous. V dropped 5 bases and J dropped 3 bases, with 7 bases sitting between them. Looked up from germline, CDR1 is LGHDT and CDR2 is YNNKEL (reference sequence). The CDR3 has 12 amino acids. The CDR3 protein is CASSYTDTEAFF. Written as DNA, the CDR3 is TGTGCCAGCAGCTACACCGACACTGAAGCTTTCTTT. The complete variable domain, with remaining parts taken from reference TRBV3-1 and TRBJ1-1, reads DTAVSQTPKYLVTQMGNDKSIKCEQNLGHDTMYWYKQDSKKFLKIMFSYNNKELIINETVPNRFSPKSPDKAHLNLHINSLELGDSAVYFCASSYTDTEAFFGQGTRLTVV.

The chain combines TRBV4-3 with TRBJ2-5; D unclear. The germline gives CDR1 LGHNA, CDR2 YSLEER. The CDR3 has 15 residues. V shed 0 bases and J shed 5 bases, with 13 bases lying between them. As DNA, the CDR3 is TGCGCCAGCAGCCAAGATTTCTTCGGCGTGGAGACCCAGTACTTC. Translated, it gives CASSQDFFGVETQYF.